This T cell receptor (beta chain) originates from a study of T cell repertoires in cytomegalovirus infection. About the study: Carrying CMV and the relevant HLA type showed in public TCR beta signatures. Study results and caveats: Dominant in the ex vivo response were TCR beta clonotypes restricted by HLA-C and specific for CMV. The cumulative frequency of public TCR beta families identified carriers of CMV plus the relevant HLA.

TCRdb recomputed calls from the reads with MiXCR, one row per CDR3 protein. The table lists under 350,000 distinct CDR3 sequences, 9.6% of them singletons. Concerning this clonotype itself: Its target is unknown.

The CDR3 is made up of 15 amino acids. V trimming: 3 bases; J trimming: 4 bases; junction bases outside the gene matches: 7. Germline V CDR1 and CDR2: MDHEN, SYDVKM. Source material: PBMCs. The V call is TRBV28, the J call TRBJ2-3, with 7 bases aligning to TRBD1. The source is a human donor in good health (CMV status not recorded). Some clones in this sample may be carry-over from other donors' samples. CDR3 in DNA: TGTGCCAGCAGTTTCGGACAGGTCCAAGCAGATACGCAGTATTTT. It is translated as CASSFGQVQADTQYF.